The 5 T cell receptor beta chains listed next were all sequenced from one sample in a study of Ad26.COV2.S vaccination and SARS-CoV-2 variants. Noted treatment: roughly 18 received Ad26.COV2.S at low or high dose, single or two shots; a few received placebo; per-sample allocation not given. All samples were drawn on day 63, counting from the first vaccine or placebo injection. This table comes from immunoSEQ multiplex PCR, and its TCRdb copy is limited to in-frame clones, with some not included. The sample includes around 400,000 clones, approximately 92% of them seen just once. The sample was peripheral blood, taken in a trial of Ad26.COV2.S vaccine versus placebo. The receptors shown here come from a person aged 18-60 years who received the Ad26.COV2.S COVID-19 vaccine or a placebo.

V and J are TRBV4-3 and TRBJ1-4; a weak D match, TRBD1 (5 bases). Trimming removed 5 bases from V and 6 bases from J, with 13 bases in between. CDR3 length equals 14 residues. Per the germline V gene, CDR1 is LGHNA and CDR2 is YSLEER. The CDR3 region is CASSARVHDEKLFF. Written as DNA, the CDR3 is TGCGCCAGCAGCGCCAGGGTACACGATGAAAAACTGTTTTTT.

The V gene is TRBV3-1 (or the pseudogene TRBV3-2), the J gene TRBJ1-4; 9 bases map to TRBD1. Germline CDR1 is LGHDT and CDR2 is YNNKEL (reference sequence). The CDR3 is 16 residues long. J was trimmed by 4 bases and V by 5 bases; bases with no gene match: 8. The DNA for the CDR3 is TGTGCCAGCAGCAAGGACAGGGGCAATCTTAATGAAAAACTGTTTTTT. Translated: CASSKDRGNLNEKLFF.

The chain employs TRBV6-5 and TRBJ1-1; D might be TRBD1 (5 bases). From germline, CDR1 is MNHEY and CDR2 SVGAGI. The CDR3 is 14 residues long. V was shortened by 7 bases and J by 3 bases, with 15 bases between the two germline ends. CDR3 bases: TGTGCCAGCAACCGAGGGACGGGGGACACTGAAGCTTTCTTT. Its protein product is CASNRGTGDTEAFF.

This chain connects TRBV9 to TRBJ2-3; 12 bases line up with TRBD2. The V segment lost 4 bases and the J segment 0 bases; nucleotides outside the gene matches: 6. CDR1 and CDR2 (germline): SGDLS, YYNGEE. This CDR3 spans 17 amino acids. The CDR3 nucleotides are TGTGCCAGCAGCCTAGCGGGAGGGCCTCTAAGCACAGATACGCAGTATTTT. It specifies CASSLAGGPLSTDTQYF.

V gene TRBV19 combines with J gene TRBJ1-4; TRBD1 aligns across 9 bases. Germline CDR1 reads LNHDA; CDR2 reads SQIVND (reference sequence). The J segment lost 7 bases and the V segment lost 3 bases, leaving 3 bases of the junction unmatched. The length of the CDR3 is 14 residues. CDR3 DNA: TGTGCCAGTAGTATGGGACAGGGTGGTGAAAAACTGTTTTTT. It is translated as CASSMGQGGEKLFF.